Presented here are 18 T cell receptor beta chains from one specimen sequenced in a study of blood T cell repertoires in COVID-19. Generated by immunoSEQ multiplex PCR, the TCRdb table keeps only in-frame clones and is missing some. The repertoire holds under 200,000 clones, with more than 75% as singletons. The sample comprised peripheral blood. The receptors originated from a man aged 40-49 years with active or convalescent COVID-19.

The J gene is TRBJ1-3, the V gene TRBV11-2; no clear D gene. Germline V gene sequence: CDR1 SGHAT, CDR2 FQNNGV. Trimming cost V 1 base and J 2 bases, with 9 bases left between them. This CDR3 has 15 residues. Here the CDR3 DNA reads TGTGCCAGCAGCTTAGGCGGGGTTCCTGGAAACACCATATATTTT. Translation gives CASSLGGVPGNTIYF. The full variable domain, in which reference TRBV11-2 and TRBJ1-3 provide the parts outside the CDR3, is EAGVAQSPRYKIIEKRQSVAFWCNPISGHATLYWYQQILGQGPKLLIQFQNNGVVDDSQLPKDRFSAERLKGVDSTLKIQPAKLEDSAVYLCASSLGGVPGNTIYFGEGSWLTVV.

This chain connects TRBV19 to TRBJ1-2; 8 bases map to TRBD1. Germline-derived CDR1 and CDR2 are LNHDA and SQIVND (reference sequence). The V and J ends lost 1 base and 5 bases, in that order; junction bases with no gene match: 15. The CDR3 runs to 18 residues. CDR3 DNA sequence: TGTGCCAGTAGTATAGGTACTGGACAGGGCAATACAGGGTATGGCTACACCTTC. This sequence encodes CASSIGTGQGNTGYGYTF.

This chain links TRBV24-1 with TRBJ1-5; D is undetermined. Between the trimmed V and J ends, which lost 6 bases and 0 bases, there was a span of 5 bases. Germline CDR1 is KGHDR and CDR2 is SFDVKD. The CDR3 length is 13 residues. The CDR3 region is CATSSNSNQPQHF. The CDR3, as DNA: TGTGCCACCAGTTCAAATAGCAATCAGCCCCAGCATTTT.

This sequence joins TRBV3-1 (or the pseudogene TRBV3-2) and TRBJ2-1; TRBD2 agrees at 13 bases. The CDR3 length is 19 residues. The ends lost 4 bases at V and 8 bases at J; junction bases unmatched: 17. Looked up from germline, CDR1 is LGHDT and CDR2 is YNNKEL (reference sequence). CDR3: CASSPGLAGEVTNLHEQFF. The CDR3 DNA follows: TGTGCCAGCAGCCCTGGACTAGCGGGGGAGGTTACGAATTTGCATGAGCAGTTCTTC.

This clone appeared a single time. The chain joins TRBV7-2 to TRBJ1-6, with D maybe TRBD1 (6 bases). V lost 1 base and J lost 0, with 10 bases in between. This CDR3 is 17 amino acids long. Germline V gene data show CDR1 as SGHTA and CDR2 as FQGNSA. The CDR3 nucleotides are TGTGCCAGCAGCTTAGTAAGGGGGAGCTCCTATAATTCACCCCTCCACTTT. Amino acids: CASSLVRGSSYNSPLHF.

The chain employs TRBV19 and TRBJ1-2; TRBD1 agrees at 10 bases. Germline lookup yields CDR1 LNHDA and CDR2 SQIVND (reference sequence). Losses at the gene ends were 5 bases for V and 7 bases for J; bases not matched to a gene: 7. The CDR3 consists of 14 residues. CDR3 DNA: TGTGCCAGTAGTCACCTGACAGGGGGCTTTGGCTACACCTTC. It yields the protein CASSHLTGGFGYTF.

This chain links TRBV6-1 with TRBJ2-2; 9 bases are shared with TRBD1. The ends lost 2 bases at V and 6 bases at J; junction bases unmatched: 13. This CDR3 is 18 amino acids long. CDR1 and CDR2 from the germline V gene are MNHNS and SASEGT. This CDR3 reads CASSERIWGQGLAGELFF. The DNA of the CDR3 is TGTGCCAGCAGTGAAAGGATTTGGGGACAGGGATTGGCCGGGGAGCTGTTTTTT.

J is TRBJ1-2 and V is TRBV5-6, with D perhaps matching TRBD1 (5 bases). There are 14 residues in the CDR3. The germline V gene has CDR1 SGHDT and CDR2 YYEEEE. V was trimmed by 4 bases and J by 8 bases, leaving 18 bases between them. CDR3: CASSLSGEWRGYTF. As DNA, the CDR3 is TGTGCCAGCAGCCTGTCGGGGGAGTGGAGGGGCTACACCTTC. Variable domain in full (rest from reference TRBV5-6 and TRBJ1-2): DAGVTQSPTHLIKTRGQQVTLRCSPKSGHDTVSWYQQALGQGPQFIFQYYEEEERQRGNFPDRFSGHQFPNYSSELNVNALLLGDSALYLCASSLSGEWRGYTFGSGTRLTVV.

The chain couples TRBV5-5 to TRBJ2-1; 7 bases are shared with TRBD2. V was pared by 4 bases and J by 7 bases, with 11 bases of the junction left unmatched. Germline V gene data show CDR1 as SGHKS and CDR2 as YYEKEE (reference sequence). The CDR3 covers 15 residues. CDR3 nucleotides: TGTGCCAGCAGCCTTATTGTGGTGGGGGGGAATGAGCAGTTCTTC. It is translated as CASSLIVVGGNEQFF. The whole variable domain, remainder taken from reference TRBV5-5 and TRBJ2-1, is DAGVTQSPTHLIKTRGQQVTLRCSPISGHKSVSWYQQVLGQGPQFIFQYYEKEERGRGNFPDRFSARQFPNYSSELNVNALLLGDSALYLCASSLIVVGGNEQFFGPGTRLTVL.

Details on this clone: The junction does not match germline at one end; this may be a read error. J is TRBJ2-7 and V is TRBV5-4; possible D gene TRBD1, 5 bases. Germline V lookup: CDR1 SGHNT, CDR2 YYREEE (reference sequence). This CDR3 spans 14 amino acids. CDR3 sequence reads: CASSSTVNSYEQCF. The DNA for the CDR3 is TGTGCCAGCAGCTCGACAGTAAACTCCTACGAGCAGTGCTTC.

In DNA form, the CDR3 reads TGTGCCAGCAGGTCCCCTCTACGATCAGAGACCCAGTACTTC. Translated: CASRSPLRSETQYF. The chain joins TRBV7-2 to TRBJ2-5, with D uncertain. Germline CDR1 SGHTA, CDR2 FQGNSA. V lost 6 bases to trimming and J lost 4 bases, with 15 bases between them. CDR3 length: 14 residues. Full variable domain (remainder filled in from reference TRBV7-2 and TRBJ2-5): GAGVSQSPSNKVTEKGKDVELRCDPISGHTALYWYRQSLGQGLEFLIYFQGNSAPDKSGLPSDRFSAERTGGSVSTLTIQRTQQEDSAVYLCASRSPLRSETQYFGPGTRLLVL.

The chain joins TRBV18 to TRBJ2-3, with D maybe TRBD2 (5 bases). This CDR3 has 16 amino acids. The germline V gene has CDR1 KGHSH and CDR2 LQKENI. V lost 3 bases to trimming and J lost 0 bases, with 13 bases between them. The CDR3 loop is CASSPLGDYSTDTQYF. The CDR3 region has the DNA TGTGCCAGCTCACCGCTCGGGGATTATAGCACAGATACGCAGTATTTT. Complete variable domain (other parts from reference TRBV18 and TRBJ2-3): NAGVMQNPRHLVRRRGQEARLRCSPMKGHSHVYWYRQLPEEGLKFMVYLQKENIIDESGMPKERFSAEFPKEGPSILRIQQVVRGDSAAYFCASSPLGDYSTDTQYFGPGTRLTVL.

J is TRBJ1-1 and V is TRBV9; D is unresolved. Germline assignment: CDR1 SGDLS and CDR2 YYNGEE. The CDR3 is 13 residues long. Trimming took 0 bases from V and 8 from J, leaving 11 bases between them. CDR3: CASSVDLGREAFF. The CDR3 nucleotides are TGTGCCAGCAGCGTAGATTTGGGCAGGGAAGCTTTCTTT.

The chain uses TRBV6-2 or TRBV6-3 and TRBJ2-3; 7 positions agree with TRBD2. Germline V gene lookup returns CDR1 MNHEY and CDR2 SVGEGT. V lost 5 bases to trimming and J lost 6 bases; unmatched junction nucleotides: 11. The CDR3 loop spans 15 amino acids. DNA for the CDR3: TGTGCCAGCAGTCGCGGGGGAGCTGGGGAGGATACGCAGTATTTT. Amino acid sequence: CASSRGGAGEDTQYF.

The CDR3 sequence is CASSIAGPKDSPLHF. For the CDR3, the DNA is TGTGCCAGTAGTATAGCAGGTCCGAAGGATTCACCCCTCCACTTT. The chain links TRBV19 to TRBJ1-6; D is uncertain. This CDR3 has 15 amino acids. Germline V gene data show CDR1 as LNHDA and CDR2 as SQIVND (reference sequence). Trimming took 1 base from V and 8 from J, leaving 12 bases between them.

For the CDR3, the DNA is TGTGCCAGCAGTCGGGGGACAGAGAACACTGAAGCTTTCTTT. Translated, it gives CASSRGTENTEAFF. The chain combines TRBV6-5 with TRBJ1-1; 7 bases are shared with TRBD1. Trimming took 5 bases from V and 1 from J; bases not matched to a gene: 4. The CDR3 covers 14 residues. In germline, CDR1 is MNHEY, CDR2 SVGAGI.

This rearrangement joins TRBV5-1 to TRBJ2-1; TRBD1 matches 7 bases. Germline trimming cut 4 bases from V and 0 bases from J; bases unmatched to any gene: 16. Germline V gene data show CDR1 as SGHRS and CDR2 as YFSETQ. This CDR3 contains 19 residues. CDR3 loop: CASSGRDSQLVSSYNEQFF. CDR3 DNA sequence: TGCGCCAGCAGCGGCCGGGACAGCCAACTAGTCAGCTCCTACAATGAGCAGTTCTTC. Looking up the rest from reference TRBV5-1 and TRBJ2-1 gives the full variable domain: KAGVTQTPRYLIKTRGQQVTLSCSPISGHRSVSWYQQTPGQGLQFLFEYFSETQRNKGNFPGRFSGRQFSNSRSEMNVSTLELGDSALYLCASSGRDSQLVSSYNEQFFGPGTRLTVL.

The J gene is TRBJ2-1, the V gene TRBV29-1, with D possibly matching TRBD1 (5 bases). V gave up 8 bases and J gave up 0 bases, with 8 bases separating them. The CDR3 length is 12 residues. From germline, CDR1 is SQVTM and CDR2 ANQGSEA. The chain's CDR3 is CSIQGSYNEQFF. The CDR3, as DNA: TGCAGCATTCAGGGCTCCTACAATGAGCAGTTCTTC.